This T cell receptor beta chain was sequenced for a study of cytomegalovirus exposure and HLA in healthy donors. General observations from the study: Cytomegalovirus-associated status was assigned to about 180 TCR beta chains. It was reported that the classifier diagnosed cytomegalovirus status with high specificity and sensitivity in both the original and validation cohorts.

Sequencing was performed with immunoSEQ multiplex PCR; in TCRdb, only in-frame clones are kept and a portion is missing. The table lists approximately 170,000 clones, 85% of them singletons. This CDR3 spans 17 amino acids. V shed 1 base and J 7 bases; nucleotides not matched to a gene: 8. Germline-derived CDR1 and CDR2 are SGHRS and YFSETQ. Details on this clone: The antigen is unknown.

The material sequenced was PBMCs. The gene calls are TRBV5-1 and TRBJ2-1; 13 bases are shared with TRBD2. The receptor was isolated from a man aged 18 to 30 in good health and CMV-seropositive. Here the CDR3 DNA reads TGCGCCAGCAGCTTGAGCCCCACTAGCGGGGGGGCGAATGAGCAGTTCTTC. Protein product: CASSLSPTSGGANEQFF.